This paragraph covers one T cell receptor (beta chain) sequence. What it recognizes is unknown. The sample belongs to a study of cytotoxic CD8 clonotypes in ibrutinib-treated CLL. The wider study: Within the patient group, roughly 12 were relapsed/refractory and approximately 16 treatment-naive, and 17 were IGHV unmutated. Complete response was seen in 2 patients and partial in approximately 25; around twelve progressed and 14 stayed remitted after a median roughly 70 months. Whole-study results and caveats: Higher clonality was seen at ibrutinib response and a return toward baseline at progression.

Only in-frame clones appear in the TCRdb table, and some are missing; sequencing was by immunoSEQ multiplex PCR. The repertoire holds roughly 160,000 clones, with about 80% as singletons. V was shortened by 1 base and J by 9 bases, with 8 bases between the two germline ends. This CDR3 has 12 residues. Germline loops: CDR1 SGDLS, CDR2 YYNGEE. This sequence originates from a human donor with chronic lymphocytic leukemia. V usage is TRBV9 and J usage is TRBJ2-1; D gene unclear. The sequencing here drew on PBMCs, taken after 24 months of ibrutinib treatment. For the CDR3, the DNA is TGTGCCAGCAGCGTAAGGTCTAGTGAGCAGTTCTTC. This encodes CASSVRSSEQFF. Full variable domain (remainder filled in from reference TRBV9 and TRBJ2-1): DSGVTQTPKHLITATGQRVTLRCSPRSGDLSVYWYQQSLDQGLQFLIQYYNGEERAKGNILERFSAQQFPDLHSELNLSSLELGDSALYFCASSVRSSEQFFGPGTRLTVL.